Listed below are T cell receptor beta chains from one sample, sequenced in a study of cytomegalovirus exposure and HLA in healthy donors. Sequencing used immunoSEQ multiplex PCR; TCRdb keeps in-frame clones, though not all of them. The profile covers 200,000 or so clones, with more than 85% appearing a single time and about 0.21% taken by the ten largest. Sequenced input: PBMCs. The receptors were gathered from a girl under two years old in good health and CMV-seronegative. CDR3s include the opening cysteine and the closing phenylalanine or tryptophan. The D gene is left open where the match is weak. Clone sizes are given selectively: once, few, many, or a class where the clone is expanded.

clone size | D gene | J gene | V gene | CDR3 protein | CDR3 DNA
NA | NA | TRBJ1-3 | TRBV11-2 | CASSLQSFSGNTIYF | TGTGCCAGCAGCCTACAGTCTTTCTCTGGAAACACCATATATTTT
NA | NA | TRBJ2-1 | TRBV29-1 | CSAMGGNHNEQFF | TGCAGCGCAATGGGGGGTAACCACAATGAGCAGTTCTTC
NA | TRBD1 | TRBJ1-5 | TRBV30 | CALGVEGAINQPQHF | TGTGCCCTTGGAGTAGAGGGGGCTATCAATCAGCCCCAGCATTTT
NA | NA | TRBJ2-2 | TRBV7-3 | CASSLHSATGELFF | TGTGCCAGCAGCTTACATAGTGCGACCGGGGAGCTGTTTTTT
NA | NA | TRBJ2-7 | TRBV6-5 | CASSYDRRNYEQYF | TGTGCCAGCAGTTACGACAGGCGGAACTACGAGCAGTACTTC
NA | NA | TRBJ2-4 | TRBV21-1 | CASSKTGAKNIQYF | TGTGCCAGCAGCAAGACAGGGGCCAAAAACATTCAGTACTTC
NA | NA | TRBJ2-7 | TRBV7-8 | CASSLARGYEQYF | TGTGCCAGCAGCTTAGCGCGGGGTTACGAGCAGTACTTC
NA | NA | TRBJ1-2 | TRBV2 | CASSAGLAYGYTF | TGTGCCAGCAGTGCTGGTTTGGCCTATGGCTACACCTTC
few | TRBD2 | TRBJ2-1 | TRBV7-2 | CASRQGVGLAGAGNEQFF | TGTGCCAGCAGGCAGGGGGTGGGACTAGCGGGAGCGGGCAATGAGCAGTTCTTC
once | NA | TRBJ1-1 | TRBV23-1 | CASSHRDFTEAFF | TGCGCCAGCAGTCACCGAGATTTCACTGAAGCTTTCTTT
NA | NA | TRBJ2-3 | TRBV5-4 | CASSLKGGASTDTQYF | TGTGCCAGCAGCTTGAAAGGCGGGGCTAGCACAGATACGCAGTATTTT